Following are 30 T cell receptor beta chains from one sample sequenced in a study of cytomegalovirus exposure and HLA in healthy donors. Vbeta (60) and Jbeta (13) primers were used in the PCR. Repertoires were generated with immunoSEQ multiplex PCR, while TCRdb's copy carries only in-frame clones and drops some. The profile shows some 150,000 clones, around 77% of them singletons. Material: PBMCs. The origin of the receptors is a man in his sixties in good health and CMV-seronegative.

CDR3 DNA: TGCGCCAGCAGCCCCCGATATCCCGCGACAGGGGTAAGCTACACCTTC. It yields the protein CASSPRYPATGVSYTF. V and J are TRBV4-1 and TRBJ1-2; 8 bases align to TRBD1. V trimming: 4 bases; J trimming: 9 bases; junction bases outside the gene matches: 16. CDR3 size: 16 residues. Germline CDR1 MGHRA, CDR2 YSYEKL.

This chain connects TRBV28 to TRBJ1-6; no clear D. The germline CDR1 and CDR2 sequences are MDHEN and SYDVKM. This CDR3 is 13 amino acids long. Trimming removed 5 bases from V and 7 bases from J, with 9 bases in between. The CDR3 region is CASSLPRNSPLHF. CDR3 coding DNA: TGTGCCAGCAGTCTGCCTCGGAATTCACCCCTCCACTTT.

This clone has just one count. The rearrangement links TRBV7-9 to TRBJ1-2; 7 bases map to TRBD1. The trim removed 2 bases at V and 7 bases at J, leaving 1 base unmatched. Germline V gives CDR1 SEHNR, CDR2 FQNEAQ (reference sequence). This CDR3 spans 12 amino acids. The CDR3 nucleotides read TGTGCCAGCAGCTTAAGGGGGCTTGGCTACACCTTC. It encodes CASSLRGLGYTF.

The chain links TRBV5-4 to TRBJ2-7; 9 bases line up with TRBD1. The germline CDR1 and CDR2 sequences are SGHNT and YYREEE (reference sequence). The CDR3 is 14 residues long. Trimming took 4 bases from V and 2 from J; bases not matched to a gene: 4. This CDR3 reads CASSLDRGPYEQYF. CDR3 DNA sequence: TGTGCCAGCAGCCTGGACAGGGGTCCCTACGAGCAGTACTTC.

This chain uses TRBV5-4 with TRBJ1-3; unclear D gene. The CDR3 contains 13 residues. Germline V lookup: CDR1 SGHNT, CDR2 YYREEE (reference sequence). The V gene lost 4 bases and the J gene lost 8 bases, with 13 bases spanning the gap. The CDR3: CASSVSGEYTIYF. CDR3 nucleotides: TGTGCCAGCAGCGTGTCGGGAGAGTACACCATATATTTT.

This sequence joins TRBV7-2 and TRBJ1-1; D gene uncertain. V was clipped by 3 bases and J by 0 bases, with 8 bases between them. The CDR3 runs to 14 residues. Germline assignment: CDR1 SGHTA and CDR2 FQGNSA. CDR3 nucleotide sequence: TGTGCCAGCAGCTTGTCAACAGTGAACACTGAAGCTTTCTTT. Protein product: CASSLSTVNTEAFF. Drawing the rest from reference TRBV7-2 and TRBJ1-1, the complete variable domain is GAGVSQSPSNKVTEKGKDVELRCDPISGHTALYWYRQSLGQGLEFLIYFQGNSAPDKSGLPSDRFSAERTGGSVSTLTIQRTQQEDSAVYLCASSLSTVNTEAFFGQGTRLTVV.

The chain combines TRBV7-2 with TRBJ2-5, with D possibly TRBD1 on 6 matching bases. The CDR3 consists of 15 residues. V dropped 5 bases and J dropped 4 bases, with 17 bases sitting between them. The V gene's germline CDR1 is SGHTA and CDR2 FQGNSA. The CDR3 sequence: CASSAKGDRRETQYF. The CDR3 coding sequence is TGTGCCAGCAGCGCAAAGGGGGATAGGCGAGAGACCCAGTACTTC.

Remarks on this clone: One junction end does not reproduce the germline sequence, and a read error may be involved. The chain joins TRBV7-9 to TRBJ2-1; TRBD2 matches 8 bases. This CDR3 has 16 amino acids. Germline CDR1 is SEHNR and CDR2 is FQNEAQ (reference sequence). The CDR3 DNA follows: TGTTCCAGCAGCTTAGGTCTCGGGGGGGCCTACAATGAGCAGTTCTTC. Amino acids: CSSSLGLGGAYNEQFF.

The J gene is TRBJ1-2, the V gene TRBV7-9; D might be TRBD1 (5 bases). The CDR3 is 10 residues long. Germline assignment: CDR1 SEHNR and CDR2 FQNEAQ (reference sequence). Trimming stripped 7 bases from V and 8 bases from J, with 8 bases between. The CDR3 loop reads CASTKGGYTF. The CDR3 coding sequence is TGTGCCAGCACCAAGGGGGGCTACACCTTC.

This chain connects TRBV27 to TRBJ1-4; D is perhaps TRBD1 (5 bases). Trimming shortened V by 5 bases and J by 5 bases, and 15 bases separated the two germline ends. CDR1 and CDR2 (germline): MNHEY, SMNVEV (reference sequence). The CDR3 spans 15 residues. DNA for the CDR3: TGTGCCAGCAGTCCGACAGCATCTAAGAATGAAAAACTGTTTTTT. It codes for CASSPTASKNEKLFF.

The chain has TRBV4-1 and TRBJ2-3; tentative D call: TRBD2 (5 bases). Germline-derived CDR1 and CDR2 are MGHRA and YSYEKL. The V and J ends lost 5 bases and 14 bases respectively, with 17 bases between them. This CDR3 is 12 amino acids long. The CDR3 loop is CASSTEDPAGYF. CDR3 DNA: TGCGCCAGCAGCACCGAGGACCCGGCGGGGTATTTT.

In DNA, the CDR3 is TGTGCCATCAGTGAGTTTTCGACTGCTAGTTATGGCTACACCTTC. As protein: CAISEFSTASYGYTF. The chain employs TRBV10-3 and TRBJ1-2; D gene unclear. The V end was cut by 1 base, the J end by 5 bases, with 14 bases between. The CDR3 is 15 residues long. The germline gives CDR1 ENHRY, CDR2 SYGVKD.

This rearrangement joins TRBV2 to TRBJ2-2; 7 positions agree with TRBD1. The germline V gene has CDR1 SNHLY and CDR2 FYNNEI. The J segment lost 1 base and the V segment lost 7 bases, leaving 6 bases of the junction unmatched. There are 15 residues in the CDR3. Written as DNA, the CDR3 is TGTGCCAGCAAAGTAGACAGGGTGAACACCGGGGAGCTGTTTTTT. This translates into CASKVDRVNTGELFF.

This sequence joins TRBV9 and TRBJ2-5; TRBD2 aligns across 7 bases. This CDR3 is 17 amino acids long. Trimming took 3 bases from V and 0 from J; bases not matched to a gene: 11. Per germline, CDR1 SGDLS and CDR2 YYNGEE. The CDR3 loop reads CASSAADSGFYQETQYF. The DNA of the CDR3 is TGTGCCAGCAGCGCCGCTGATAGCGGGTTCTACCAAGAGACCCAGTACTTC.

The chain uses TRBV4-1 and TRBJ2-7; 12 bases are a match to TRBD2. Losses at the gene ends were 0 bases for V and 3 bases for J; bases not matched to a gene: 0. Looked up from germline, CDR1 is MGHRA and CDR2 is YSYEKL. This CDR3 spans 15 amino acids. This CDR3 is CASSQEGLAGYEQYF. The CDR3 DNA reads as TGCGCCAGCAGCCAAGAGGGACTAGCGGGCTACGAGCAGTACTTC.

Concerning this clone itself: Other DNA sequences in this specimen translate into the identical CDR3. V usage is TRBV6-5 and J usage is TRBJ2-1; TRBD2 matches at 7 bases. The CDR3 is made up of 13 amino acids. The junction had 2 bases not matched to a gene; V was cut back by 2 bases and J by 7 bases. Germline V gene sequence: CDR1 MNHEY, CDR2 SVGAGI. The CDR3, as DNA: TGTGCCAGCAGTTACGGGGGGGGAAATGAGCAGTTCTTC. Protein product: CASSYGGGNEQFF.

This clone was counted only a few times. This chain joins TRBV5-5 and TRBJ2-7, with 9 bases matching TRBD2. The CDR3 length is 16 residues. Trimming removed 4 bases from V and 6 bases from J; junction bases left unmatched: 14. The V gene's germline CDR1 is SGHKS and CDR2 YYEKEE (reference sequence). The CDR3 nucleotides read TGTGCCAGCAGCAAGGGAGGGACTAGCATGTTAGGCGAGCAGTACTTC. Translated: CASSKGGTSMLGEQYF. The full variable domain, rest sourced from reference TRBV5-5 and TRBJ2-7, is DAGVTQSPTHLIKTRGQQVTLRCSPISGHKSVSWYQQVLGQGPQFIFQYYEKEERGRGNFPDRFSARQFPNYSSELNVNALLLGDSALYLCASSKGGTSMLGEQYFGPGTRLTVT.

This sequence joins TRBV29-1 and TRBJ2-3; 11 bases agree with TRBD1. The germline CDR1 and CDR2 sequences are SQVTM and ANQGSEA. This CDR3 is 17 amino acids long. Trimming at V came to 7 bases and at J to 1 base, leaving 13 bases not matched to a gene. The CDR3 is CSGPGTGGTLGTDTQYF. The CDR3 DNA is TGCAGCGGGCCCGGGACAGGGGGAACCTTGGGCACAGATACGCAGTATTTT.

This clone has only one observation. The chain uses TRBV5-1 and TRBJ1-6; 9 bases fit TRBD1. The V and J ends lost 4 bases and 3 bases, in that order; junction bases with no gene match: 11. CDR3 length equals 18 residues. CDR1 is SGHRS, CDR2 YFSETQ, per germline. The CDR3 region is CASSREGTGSLYNSPLHF. CDR3 DNA sequence: TGCGCCAGCAGCCGAGAGGGGACAGGGAGCCTCTATAATTCACCCCTCCACTTT.

This clone was recorded a few times. The chain couples TRBV7-7 to TRBJ2-1; D is unclear. The CDR3 runs 13 residues. Germline assignment: CDR1 SSHAT and CDR2 FNYEAQ (reference sequence). The germline V and J ends were trimmed by 5 bases and 3 bases, with 8 bases remaining between them. The CDR3 DNA reads TGTGCCAGCAGCCTTGTACACTACAATGAGCAGTTCTTC. Its protein is CASSLVHYNEQFF.

This clone has just one count. The V and J genes are TRBV27 and TRBJ2-3; D might be TRBD2 (5 bases). The CDR3 consists of 16 residues. V dropped 3 bases and J dropped 1 base, with 14 bases sitting between them. Germline assignment: CDR1 MNHEY and CDR2 SMNVEV (reference sequence). The CDR3 DNA is TGTGCCAGCAGTTTCTGGCGGGCCCGGGGCACAGATACGCAGTATTTT. Translation: CASSFWRARGTDTQYF.

The gene calls are TRBV5-1 and TRBJ2-1; D is uncertain. The CDR3 runs 15 residues. V lost 5 bases, J lost 0 bases, and 12 bases lay in between. Per germline, CDR1 SGHRS and CDR2 YFSETQ. CDR3 amino acids: CASRPTASSYNEQFF. DNA of the CDR3: TGCGCCAGCAGACCGACTGCCAGCTCCTACAATGAGCAGTTCTTC.

CDR3 nucleotides: TGTGCCAGCAGCTTGGACCGGACAGGGTTGATGGAGACCCAGTACTTC. It codes for CASSLDRTGLMETQYF. The rearrangement uses TRBV5-5 and TRBJ2-5; TRBD1 aligns across 8 bases. CDR1 is SGHKS, CDR2 YYEKEE, per germline (reference sequence). V trimming: 0 bases; J trimming: 5 bases; junction bases outside the gene matches: 9. The CDR3 loop spans 16 amino acids.

The CDR3 DNA sequence: TGTGCCAGCAGTGATTGGGACAGAGAAAAACTGTTTTTT. This translates into CASSDWDREKLFF. The chain has TRBV6-1 and TRBJ1-4; 7 bases map to TRBD1. Germline CDR1 MNHNS, CDR2 SASEGT. CDR3 length: 13 amino acids. V was pared by 3 bases and J by 8 bases, with 3 bases of the junction left unmatched.

V is TRBV19 and J is TRBJ2-3, with D tentatively TRBD2 (6 bases). CDR1 LNHDA and CDR2 SQIVND come from the germline V gene (reference sequence). The CDR3 runs to 14 residues. V lost 5 bases and J lost 9, with 18 bases in between. CDR3 sequence: CASSGPASGGTQYF. CDR3 nucleotides: TGTGCCAGTAGTGGACCAGCCAGTGGAGGGACGCAGTATTTT.

The J gene is TRBJ2-1, the V gene TRBV27; D is perhaps TRBD1 (6 bases). CDR1 and CDR2 from the germline V gene are MNHEY and SMNVEV (reference sequence). V was shortened by 3 bases and J by 7 bases, with 13 bases between the two germline ends. This CDR3 is 14 amino acids long. The CDR3 loop is CASSLARGPNEQFF. The DNA of the CDR3 is TGTGCCAGCAGTTTGGCCAGGGGCCCGAATGAGCAGTTCTTC.

The V gene is TRBV4-2, the J gene TRBJ1-5, with D maybe TRBD1 (5 bases). The CDR3 runs 16 residues. Germline V gene sequence: CDR1 LGHNA, CDR2 YNFKEQ. Trimming took 0 bases from V and 2 from J, leaving 11 bases between them. CDR3 sequence reads: CASSQDGGTGNQPQHF. The CDR3 DNA is TGTGCCAGCAGCCAAGATGGGGGGACTGGCAATCAGCCCCAGCATTTT.

The J gene is TRBJ2-2, the V gene TRBV5-1, with TRBD1 matching over 10 bases. The CDR3 is 16 residues long. Germline V gene data show CDR1 as SGHRS and CDR2 as YFSETQ. With 4 bases clipped from V and 6 bases from J, the junction kept 9 bases outside the gene matches. CDR3 sequence (DNA): TGCGCCAGCAGCATACCGGGACAGGGGTTGGCCGGGGAGCTGTTTTTT. This gives the protein CASSIPGQGLAGELFF.

This rearrangement joins TRBV5-1 to TRBJ1-1; 7 positions agree with TRBD1. The CDR3 length is 15 residues. Germline CDR1 is SGHRS and CDR2 is YFSETQ. V dropped 6 bases and J dropped 3; count of bases not matched to a gene: 11. The CDR3 nucleotides are TGCGCCAGCACCCCCGGTGGGACAGAGGACACTGAAGCTTTCTTT. Protein sequence: CASTPGGTEDTEAFF.

This sequence joins TRBV19 and TRBJ1-4; D unclear. CDR3 length equals 13 residues. V lost 3 bases, J lost 5 bases, and 7 bases lay in between. Germline assignment: CDR1 LNHDA and CDR2 SQIVND (reference sequence). The chain's CDR3 is CASSITWNEKLFF. The CDR3 coding sequence is TGTGCCAGTAGTATCACATGGAATGAAAAACTGTTTTTT.